Listed below are T cell receptor beta chains from one sample, sequenced in a study of blood T cell repertoires in COVID-19. Profiling relied on immunoSEQ multiplex PCR, and the TCRdb table lists in-frame clones only, not all of them. The repertoire holds some 200,000 clones, with around 80% as singletons. Sequencing was done on a sample of peripheral blood. The receptors originated from a woman in her 70s with acute or convalescent COVID-19. CDR3s include the opening cysteine and the closing phenylalanine or tryptophan. The order of the fields is clone size, D gene, J gene, V gene, CDR3 length, CDR3 protein, CDR3 DNA. The D gene is left open where the match is weak. Clone size is given for some rows only: seen once, a few or many times, or a class if the clone is expanded.

>-|-|TRBJ1-3|TRBV6-6|16
CASSNVYLSSGNTIYF
TGTGCCAGCAGTAACGTATACCTTAGCTCTGGAAACACCATATATTTT
>-|-|TRBJ1-5|TRBV7-2|12
CASSLSPGTQHF
TGTGCCAGCAGCTTATCACCCGGGACCCAGCATTTT
>few|TRBD1|TRBJ2-7|TRBV5-1|15
CASSFSGTGTYEQYF
TGCGCCAGCAGTTTCTCCGGGACAGGGACCTACGAGCAGTACTTC
>-|-|TRBJ1-5|TRBV28|16
CASSTLLGASNQPQHF
TGTGCCAGCAGTACCCTCTTGGGAGCTAGCAATCAGCCCCAGCATTTT
>-|TRBD1|TRBJ1-4|TRBV19|16
CASSKGTGGTNEKLFF
TGTGCCAGTAGTAAGGGGACAGGAGGAACTAATGAAAAACTGTTTTTT
>-|TRBD2|TRBJ2-1|TRBV3-1/TRBV3-2|17
CASSQEGLAGGYNEQFF
TGTGCCAGCAGCCAAGAGGGACTAGCGGGAGGGTACAATGAGCAGTTCTTC
>once|-|TRBJ1-4|TRBV29-1|11
CSVSQDEKLFF
TGCAGCGTTTCCCAGGATGAAAAACTGTTTTTT
>-|TRBD1|TRBJ2-7|TRBV27|14
CASSSGTALYEQYF
TGTGCCAGCAGTTCCGGGACAGCACTTTACGAGCAGTACTTC
>-|-|TRBJ2-1|TRBV5-5|14
CASSLALSRREQFF
TGTGCCAGCAGCTTGGCCCTTTCTAGGCGTGAGCAGTTCTTC
>-|-|TRBJ2-2|TRBV3-1/TRBV3-2|15
CASSQGSENTGELFF
TGTGCCAGCAGCCAAGGTAGCGAGAACACCGGGGAGCTGTTTTTT
>-|-|TRBJ1-3|TRBV14|17
CASSQSLGLRSGNTIYF
TGTGCCAGCAGCCAATCCCTTGGCCTCCGCTCTGGAAACACCATATATTTT
>-|TRBD2|TRBJ2-5|TRBV3-1/TRBV3-2|16
CASSQGTSGLQETQYF
TGTGCCAGCAGCCAAGGGACTAGCGGACTCCAAGAGACCCAGTACTTC
>-|TRBD1|TRBJ1-6|TRBV28|15
CASGGQGVYNSPLHF
TGTGCCAGCGGGGGACAGGGAGTGTATAATTCACCCCTCCACTTT
>-|TRBD2|TRBJ2-5|TRBV28|15
CASSFLIGLAETQYF
TGTGCCAGCAGTTTCCTAATCGGACTAGCAGAGACCCAGTACTTC
>-|TRBD1|TRBJ2-2|TRBV5-1|16
CASRRWDSENTGELFF
TGCGCCAGCAGGCGGTGGGACAGCGAGAACACCGGGGAGCTGTTTTTT
>-|TRBD2|TRBJ2-5|TRBV10-1|14
CARGDGRAQETQYF
TGCGCCAGGGGGGACGGGAGGGCCCAAGAGACCCAGTACTTC
>-|-|TRBJ1-4|TRBV24-1|11
CATGLGEKLFF
TGTGCCACCGGCCTTGGTGAAAAACTGTTTTTT